This T cell receptor beta chain was captured in a study of T cells in Graves' hyperthyroidism and ophthalmopathy. Overall study findings and caveats: The model foresaw ophthalmopathy a median 6.5 months prior to onset.

Authors of the study amplified TCR beta CDR3 regions from RNA transcripts. HTBI primers were the set used in a first-round RT-PCR of the TCR CDR3. A single record per CDR3 protein comes from TCRdb applying MiXCR to the multiplex PCR reads. The sample lists around 700,000 distinct CDR3 sequences; about 19% were seen once. Participants, patients aged 18 to 65, had newly diagnosed hyperthyroidism with a duration under 2 months. Ahead of any ophthalmopathy symptoms, the blood sample was obtained at the first diagnosis of hyperthyroidism. In its sample, this clonotype was seen a few times. Antigen: not known. The length of the CDR3 is 13 residues. Germline V gene lookup returns CDR1 DFQATT and CDR2 SNEGSKA (reference sequence). With 7 bases clipped from V and 5 bases from J, the junction kept 8 bases outside the gene matches.

This clonotype originated in a woman aged 50 to 60 with Graves' hyperthyroidism that later progressed to Graves' ophthalmopathy. Sequencing was done on a sample of blood. This rearrangement joins TRBV20-1 to TRBJ2-3; TRBD2 aligns across 8 bases. The CDR3: CSGGAGAKDTQYF. CDR3 DNA: TGCAGTGGTGGAGCGGGGGCCAAAGATACGCAGTATTTT.